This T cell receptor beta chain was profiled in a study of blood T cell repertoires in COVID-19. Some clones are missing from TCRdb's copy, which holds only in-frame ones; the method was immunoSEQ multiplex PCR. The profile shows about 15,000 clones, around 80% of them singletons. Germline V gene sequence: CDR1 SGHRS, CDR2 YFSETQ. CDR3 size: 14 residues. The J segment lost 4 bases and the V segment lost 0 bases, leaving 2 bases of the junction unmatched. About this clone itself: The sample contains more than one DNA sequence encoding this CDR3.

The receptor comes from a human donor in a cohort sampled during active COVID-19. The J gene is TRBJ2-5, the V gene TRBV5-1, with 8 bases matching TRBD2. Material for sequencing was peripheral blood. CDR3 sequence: CASSLGRGGETQYF. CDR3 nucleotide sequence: TGCGCCAGCAGCTTGGGTCGGGGGGGAGAGACCCAGTACTTC.